These T cell receptor beta chains were read from a single sample in a study of T cell responses to AZD1222 COVID-19 vaccine. Repertoires were generated with immunoSEQ multiplex PCR, while TCRdb's copy carries only in-frame clones and drops some. Here the sample spans some 110,000 clones, around nine tenths being singletons. The source was peripheral blood, collected on day 0 of AZD1222 vaccination. These receptors were taken from an adult in good health. The CDR3 runs from the conserved cysteine through the conserved F or W. A D gene is named only where the DNA matches it firmly. Rows give clone size only sometimes, using once, few, many, or a class for an expanded clone.

TRBJ1-3 NA TRBV9 NA TGTGCCAGCAGCGTTTCGGGAAACACCATATATTTT CASSVSGNTIYF
TRBJ1-5 NA TRBV7-2 NA TGTGCCAGCAGCTTAGGGACGGTGAATCAGCCCCAGCATTTT CASSLGTVNQPQHF
TRBJ2-3 NA TRBV11-2 few TGTGCCAGCAGCTCAGGACCTACCAGACGCAGCACAGATACGCAGTATTTT CASSSGPTRRSTDTQYF
TRBJ1-2 NA TRBV19 NA TGTGCCAGTAGTACCGACATCTATGGCTACACCTTC CASSTDIYGYTF
TRBJ2-7 NA TRBV7-2 NA TGTGCCAGCAGCTTCGGTAGGGCTTACGAGCAGTACTTC CASSFGRAYEQYF
TRBJ2-3 NA TRBV11-2 NA TGTGCCAGCAGCCGCTGGGACCCTCGGGAGTGGGATCCTCGAGATACGCAGTATTTT CASSRWDPREWDPRDTQYF
TRBJ1-1 NA TRBV6-5 NA TGTGCCAGCAGCCGCATGAACACTGAAGCTTTCTTT CASSRMNTEAFF
TRBJ2-1 NA TRBV28 NA TGTGCCATCCGGCGTGGAGGACGCTCGCCACGGAATGAGCAGTTCTTC CAIRRGGRSPRNEQFF
TRBJ1-5 NA TRBV6-2/TRBV6-3 NA TGTGCCAGCAGTTACTCGTCATATCAGCCCCAGCATTTT CASSYSSYQPQHF
TRBJ1-5 NA TRBV5-1 NA TGCGCCAGCAGCGTTTATAGCAATCAGCCCCAGCATTTT CASSVYSNQPQHF
TRBJ1-4 NA TRBV5-6 NA TGTGCCAGCAGCCCTGTACAGGATGAAAAACTGTTTTTT CASSPVQDEKLFF
TRBJ2-5 NA TRBV9 NA TGTGCCAGCAGCGCCGTAGTAACGGGAGAGACCCAGTACTTC CASSAVVTGETQYF
TRBJ2-1 NA TRBV4-3 NA TGCGCCAGCAGCCAAGATCAGGAGGGAACGTCGCCCTACAATGAGCAGTTCTTC CASSQDQEGTSPYNEQFF
TRBJ2-7 NA TRBV5-6 NA TGTGCCAGCAGCTGGGGGGCAGGGCGCGAGCAGTACTTC CASSWGAGREQYF
TRBJ1-4 NA TRBV5-5 NA TGTGCCAGCAGCTCAAGACAGTCAACTAATGAAAAACTGTTTTTT CASSSRQSTNEKLFF
TRBJ1-3 NA TRBV18 NA TGTGCCAGCTCACCACCGCAAGGCTCCAGCTCTGGAAACACCATATATTTT CASSPPQGSSSGNTIYF
TRBJ1-1 NA TRBV7-3 NA TGTGCCAGCAGCTTTTCCCCGGGTAACACTGAAGCTTTCTTT CASSFSPGNTEAFF
TRBJ1-3 NA TRBV28 NA TGTGCCAGCAGTTTGTTCGGGGGGAGAGGAAACACCATATATTTT CASSLFGGRGNTIYF
TRBJ2-7 NA TRBV28 few TGTGCCAGCAGTTTCATGGACCTCCGCTACGAGCAGTACTTC CASSFMDLRYEQYF
TRBJ2-3 NA TRBV4-3 NA TGCGCCAGCAGCCACCCACAGTTTAATGGAACAGATACGCAGTATTTT CASSHPQFNGTDTQYF
TRBJ2-2 TRBD2 TRBV7-7 NA TGTGCTAGCAGCTTAAAGCGGGGAATCGGGGAGCTGTTTTTT CASSLKRGIGELFF
TRBJ1-5 TRBD1 TRBV19 NA TGTGCCAGTAAGGGAGGACAGGGAGGCAATCAGCCCCAGCATTTT CASKGGQGGNQPQHF
TRBJ2-4 NA TRBV7-9 NA TGTGCCAGCAGCTATGGATTCGGGAACATTCAGTACTTC CASSYGFGNIQYF
TRBJ2-3 TRBD2 TRBV9 NA TGTGCCAGCAGCATTAAAGGGGTGCGGGGGAACACAGATACGCAGTATTTT CASSIKGVRGNTDTQYF
TRBJ1-6 TRBD1 TRBV19 NA TGTGCCAGTTCGGACCCGGGACAGGGATCCCATAATTCACCCCTCCACTTT CASSDPGQGSHNSPLHF
TRBJ2-4 NA TRBV7-2 once TGTGCCAGCAGCTTAAGGTCTTCTCGGAATCTAGCCAAAAACATTCAGTACTTC CASSLRSSRNLAKNIQYF
TRBJ1-6 NA TRBV2 NA TGTGCCAGCAGACAGGGTAATTCACCCCTCCACTTT CASRQGNSPLHF
TRBJ1-4 NA TRBV28 NA TGTGCCAGCTTTGCGGGACGGATAAATGAAAAACTGTTTTTT CASFAGRINEKLFF
TRBJ1-2 NA TRBV11-2 few TGTGCCAGCAGCCCGAATCAGGGATATAGTGGCTACACCTTC CASSPNQGYSGYTF
TRBJ2-3 NA TRBV5-4 NA TGTGCCAGCAGCTTTTGGCGACTAAGCACAGATACGCAGTATTTT CASSFWRLSTDTQYF
TRBJ2-7 NA TRBV6-1 NA TGTGCCAGCAGTGAAAATACGATTGGGGGCTGGGACGAGCAGTACTTC CASSENTIGGWDEQYF
TRBJ1-2 TRBD1 TRBV7-2 NA TGTGCCAGCAGCCGTCAGACAGGGCCTAACTATGGCTACACCTTC CASSRQTGPNYGYTF
TRBJ2-7 NA TRBV5-1 NA TGCGCCAGCAGCTTGGGGGACCGGGTTCCCTCCTACGAGCAGTACTTC CASSLGDRVPSYEQYF
TRBJ2-6 NA TRBV18 NA TGTGCCAGCTCACCGAAAAGCTCTGGGGCCAACGTCCTGACTTTC CASSPKSSGANVLTF
TRBJ2-3 NA TRBV6-4 few TGTGCCAGCAGTGAAGGGGGCACAGATACGCAGTATTTT CASSEGGTDTQYF
TRBJ2-3 TRBD1 TRBV4-3 NA TGCGCCAGCAGCCAGGGGACAGGGGCGCAGTATTTT CASSQGTGAQYF
TRBJ1-4 NA TRBV7-9 NA TGTGCCAGCAGCTTCGACTCTGCAACTAATGAAAAACTGTTTTTT CASSFDSATNEKLFF
TRBJ2-7 TRBD1 TRBV28 NA TGTGCCAGCAGTTCGACAGGGTCCACCTACGAGCAGTACTTC CASSSTGSTYEQYF
TRBJ1-4 NA TRBV7-8 NA TGTGCCAGCAGCCTAAAACAGGGTTGGGAAAAACTGTTTTTT CASSLKQGWEKLFF
TRBJ2-2 NA TRBV4-3 NA TGCGCCAGCAGTCGAGGGACCGGGGAGCTGTTTTTT CASSRGTGELFF
TRBJ2-1 NA TRBV9 NA TGTGCCAGCAGCCTAACGTTGCAGGGGGGTAATAGTGAGCAGTTCTTC CASSLTLQGGNSEQFF
TRBJ2-7 NA TRBV18 NA TGTGCCAGCTCACCACAAGGGACCTCCTACGAGCAGTACTTC CASSPQGTSYEQYF
TRBJ1-6 NA TRBV6-5 NA TGTGCCAGCAGGCTAAACAGGAATACTCCCCTCCACTTT CASRLNRNTPLHF
TRBJ2-7 TRBD2 TRBV24-1 NA TGTGCCACCAGTGCCGCGGGTGGGGGGGACGAGCAGTACTTC CATSAAGGGDEQYF
TRBJ2-7 TRBD2 TRBV5-1 NA TGCGCCAGCAGCTTGAGGGCTAGCGGGTTGGTCGAGCAGTACTTC CASSLRASGLVEQYF
TRBJ2-1 NA TRBV2 NA TGTGCCAGCAGGTCCCTGGGAGGAGTCAATGAGCAGTTCTTC CASRSLGGVNEQFF
TRBJ2-2 NA TRBV9 NA TGTGCCAGCAGCGCCCTGGCGGGGAACACCGGGGAGCTGTTTTTT CASSALAGNTGELFF